The rows below give T cell receptor beta chains drawn from one sample of a study of shared clonotypes between healthy human individuals. TCRdb's copy holds only in-frame clones and misses some; the assay was immunoSEQ multiplex PCR. The sample lists around 2,000,000 clones, about 94% seen once, with around 1.1% in the top ten. The sequenced sample consisted of naive CD8+ T cells sorted from blood. The receptors originated from a man aged 18-30 years in good health. CDR3s include the opening cysteine and the closing phenylalanine or tryptophan. D genes are given only for firm matches. The size field is filled for only some rows; it gives once, few, many or a size class.

CDR3 length,clone size,V gene,D gene,J gene,CDR3 DNA,CDR3 protein
14,-,TRBV6-5,-,TRBJ1-5,TGTGCCAGCAGTTACTCGATAACAAATCAGCCCCAGCATTTT,CASSYSITNQPQHF
15,-,TRBV7-6,-,TRBJ1-1,TGTGCCAGCAGCTTATACGGGGGACAGAACACTGAAGCTTTCTTT,CASSLYGGQNTEAFF
14,-,TRBV10-3,-,TRBJ2-7,TGTGCCATCAGTGAAGGGGACATAGGGAGCGAGCAGTACTTC,CAISEGDIGSEQYF
14,once,TRBV29-1,-,TRBJ2-7,TGCAGCGTTGAAGATCCCAAGGGCGCATACGAGCAGTACTTC,CSVEDPKGAYEQYF
12,-,TRBV11-2,-,TRBJ1-1,TGTGCCAGCAGCCAGGGCCGGGCTGAAGCTTTCTTT,CASSQGRAEAFF
14,-,TRBV15,-,TRBJ2-7,TGTGCCACCAGCAGAGAAGGGAGGTCCTACGAGCAGTACTTC,CATSREGRSYEQYF
17,-,TRBV10-1,TRBD2,TRBJ2-7,TGCGCCAGCTACGGGACTAGCGGGGTCCGACCTGAGTACGAGCAGTACTTC,CASYGTSGVRPEYEQYF
14,-,TRBV5-4,TRBD1,TRBJ2-5,TGTGCCAGCAGCCTGGGGACAGGGATGGAGACCCAGTACTTC,CASSLGTGMETQYF
15,-,TRBV4-1,TRBD1,TRBJ2-7,TGCGCCAGCAGCCACCGGGACAGTACTTCCTACGAGCAGTACTTC,CASSHRDSTSYEQYF
15,-,TRBV7-9,-,TRBJ2-2,TGTGCCAGCAGCTCCGGGTCCGCGAACACCGGGGAGCTGTTTTTT,CASSSGSANTGELFF
15,-,TRBV27,TRBD1,TRBJ1-1,TGTGCCAGCAGTGGGGGACAGGGGATAGTGACTGAAGCTTTCTTT,CASSGGQGIVTEAFF
12,-,TRBV5-1,-,TRBJ2-1,TGCGCCAGCAGCTATGGCCTTGGTGAGCAGTTCTTC,CASSYGLGEQFF
14,-,TRBV11-2,TRBD2,TRBJ2-7,TGTGCCAGCAGCTCTTCAGCGGGAACTTACGAGCAGTACTTC,CASSSSAGTYEQYF
15,-,TRBV7-2,-,TRBJ2-3,TGTGCCAGCAGCGCGGAGGGACACCGCACAGATACGCAGTATTTT,CASSAEGHRTDTQYF
15,-,TRBV5-1,-,TRBJ2-7,TGCGCCAGCAGCTTGGGCCCTAGGACAGACCACGAGCAGTACTTC,CASSLGPRTDHEQYF
16,few,TRBV28,TRBD1,TRBJ1-3,TGTGCCAGCAGTTCGGACAGGGAAGGGTCTGGAAACACCATATATTTT,CASSSDREGSGNTIYF
13,-,TRBV29-1,-,TRBJ2-2,TGCAGCGTTGCCCTATTGAACACCGGGGAGCTGTTTTTT,CSVALLNTGELFF
10,-,TRBV6-4,-,TRBJ2-7,TGTGCCAGCACCGCTCGCGAGCAGTACTTC,CASTAREQYF
14,-,TRBV28,TRBD1,TRBJ1-4,TGTGCCAGTACCCAGACAGGGACTAATGAAAAACTGTTTTTT,CASTQTGTNEKLFF
14,-,TRBV7-2,-,TRBJ2-2,TGTGCCAGCAGCTTAGTAGGGGCGGGCGGGGAGCTGTTTTTT,CASSLVGAGGELFF
13,-,TRBV11-2,-,TRBJ1-4,TGTGCCAGCAGCCTCGGTAGTTGGGAAAAACTGTTTTTT,CASSLGSWEKLFF
15,-,TRBV5-6,-,TRBJ1-2,TGTGCCAGCAGCTTACTGGGATTTTCGGATTATGGCTACACCTTC,CASSLLGFSDYGYTF
16,-,TRBV7-9,TRBD2,TRBJ2-1,TGTGCCAGCAGCTTAGGCCTAGCGGGTGCCTACAATGAGCAGTTCTTC,CASSLGLAGAYNEQFF
17,-,TRBV6-1,TRBD1,TRBJ2-7,TGTGCCAGCAGTGAAGCGCCCTGGACAGGGGCGGCCTACGAGCAGTACTTC,CASSEAPWTGAAYEQYF
11,-,TRBV5-4,-,TRBJ2-3,TGTGCCAGCAGCCAGACGGGTACGCAGTATTTT,CASSQTGTQYF
14,-,TRBV7-8,-,TRBJ2-7,TGTGCCAGCAGCTCCCTCGACAGGATCTACGAGCAGTACTTC,CASSSLDRIYEQYF
15,-,TRBV28,-,TRBJ2-7,TGTGCCAGCAGTTTACGGGGACCGACGAGCTACGAGCAGTACTTC,CASSLRGPTSYEQYF
14,few,TRBV11-3,-,TRBJ2-2,TGTGCCAGCAGCTTAGGCGGGAACACCGGGGAGCTGTTTTTT,CASSLGGNTGELFF
12,-,TRBV19,-,TRBJ2-7,TGTGCCAGTACAGGGGCTTCCTACGAGCAGTACTTC,CASTGASYEQYF
14,-,TRBV14,-,TRBJ2-7,TGTGCCAGCAGCCAAGGGGACGGCTCCTACGAGCAGTACTTC,CASSQGDGSYEQYF
18,-,TRBV4-1,TRBD2,TRBJ2-7,TGCGCCAGCAGCCTTCTCGGGACTAGCGGGGGAGGAACCTACGAGCAGTACTTC,CASSLLGTSGGGTYEQYF
13,-,TRBV30,-,TRBJ1-3,TGTGCCTGGAGCGGACAGCCTGGAAACACCATATATTTT,CAWSGQPGNTIYF
15,-,TRBV28,TRBD1,TRBJ2-3,TGTGCCAGCAGTCATGGGACAGACGGCACAGATACGCAGTATTTT,CASSHGTDGTDTQYF
17,-,TRBV6-1,-,TRBJ2-2,TGTGCCAGCAGTGAAATATCTACAGGGCTAGGCACCGGGGAGCTGTTTTTT,CASSEISTGLGTGELFF
17,-,TRBV7-9,TRBD2,TRBJ2-3,TGTGCCAGCAGCTTAGAACTGCGGGAGGGCCAAGGAGATACGCAGTATTTT,CASSLELREGQGDTQYF
14,-,TRBV10-3,-,TRBJ2-3,TGTGCCATCAGTTGGACTTCTAGCACAGATACGCAGTATTTT,CAISWTSSTDTQYF
12,-,TRBV7-9,-,TRBJ2-7,TGTGCCAGCAGCTTGGGAGACGGCGAGCAGTACTTC,CASSLGDGEQYF
12,-,TRBV7-9,-,TRBJ2-1,TGTGCCAGCAGCTTAGCCCTAAATGAGCAGTTCTTC,CASSLALNEQFF
18,once,TRBV30,TRBD2,TRBJ2-1,TGTGCCTGGACTGGAATAGCGGGAGCTGATCGATATGACAATGAGCAGTTCTTC,CAWTGIAGADRYDNEQFF
14,-,TRBV5-5,-,TRBJ2-7,TGTGCCAGCAGCCCAGACATCCGCTCCTACGAGCAGTACTTC,CASSPDIRSYEQYF
15,-,TRBV4-3,-,TRBJ1-1,TGCGCCAGCAGCCAAGATAGCAGGGGTGGAACTGAAGCTTTCTTT,CASSQDSRGGTEAFF
16,once,TRBV7-9,-,TRBJ1-3,TGTGCCAGCAGCTTCCCCGACGGGAGCTCTGGAAACACCATATATTTT,CASSFPDGSSGNTIYF
15,-,TRBV5-6,-,TRBJ1-1,TGTGCCAGCAGCTTGGGGGGCGGGGCGTACACTGAAGCTTTCTTT,CASSLGGGAYTEAFF
17,-,TRBV4-1,TRBD1,TRBJ1-3,TGCGCCAGCAGCAAATTTCAACAGGGGGCCACTGGAAACACCATATATTTT,CASSKFQQGATGNTIYF
13,-,TRBV7-6,-,TRBJ1-1,TGTGCCAGCAGCTTTGATTTGAACACTGAAGCTTTCTTT,CASSFDLNTEAFF
12,-,TRBV5-4,TRBD2,TRBJ2-7,TGTGCCAGCAGCTGGGGGGGTTACGAGCAGTACTTC,CASSWGGYEQYF
13,-,TRBV10-2,TRBD2,TRBJ2-3,TGCGCCAGCAATATGGGACTAAGAGATACGCAGTATTTT,CASNMGLRDTQYF
19,-,TRBV6-1,TRBD2,TRBJ2-5,TGTGCCAGCAGTGAAGCGGGACTAGCGGGGGGGAACAAACAAGAGACCCAGTACTTC,CASSEAGLAGGNKQETQYF
16,-,TRBV5-1,TRBD1,TRBJ1-2,TGCGCCAGCACCGCGATACAGGGGGCGCTTGGATATGGCTACACCTTC,CASTAIQGALGYGYTF
13,-,TRBV7-9,TRBD1,TRBJ2-7,TGTGCCAGCAGCTCCGGGACAGTCTACGAGCAGTACTTC,CASSSGTVYEQYF
15,-,TRBV6-1,TRBD1,TRBJ1-1,TGTGCCAGCAGTGAACCCGGGACAGCGAACACTGAAGCTTTCTTT,CASSEPGTANTEAFF
13,-,TRBV27,-,TRBJ2-7,TGTGCCAGCAGTTTATCATCAGGGGTCGAGCAGTACTTC,CASSLSSGVEQYF
13,-,TRBV9,-,TRBJ2-3,TGTGCCAGCAGCGTAGGTCCCACAGATACGCAGTATTTT,CASSVGPTDTQYF
17,-,TRBV23-1,-,TRBJ1-1,TGCGCCAGCAGTCATGACAGCCACCCCTCGATGAACACTGAAGCTTTCTTT,CASSHDSHPSMNTEAFF
12,-,TRBV29-1,-,TRBJ2-7,TGCAGCGTTGGACAGTCGCTATACGAGCAGTACTTC,CSVGQSLYEQYF
13,-,TRBV4-1,-,TRBJ2-7,TGCGCCAGCAGCCAGGGGCCTGGCTACGAGCAGTACTTC,CASSQGPGYEQYF
16,-,TRBV4-1,-,TRBJ2-2,TGCGCCAGCAGCCAAGATCCAGGGTTGGGCACCGGGGAGCTGTTTTTT,CASSQDPGLGTGELFF
13,once,TRBV6-5,-,TRBJ2-3,TGTGCCAGCAGTGACGGGGCGACAGATACGCAGTATTTT,CASSDGATDTQYF